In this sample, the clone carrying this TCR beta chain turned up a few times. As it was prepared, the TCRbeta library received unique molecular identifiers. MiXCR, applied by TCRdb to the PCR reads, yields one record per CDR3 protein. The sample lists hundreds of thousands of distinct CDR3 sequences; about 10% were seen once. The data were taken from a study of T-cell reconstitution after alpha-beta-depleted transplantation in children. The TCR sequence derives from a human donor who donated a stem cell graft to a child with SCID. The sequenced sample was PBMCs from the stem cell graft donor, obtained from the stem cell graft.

CDR3 nucleotide sequence: TGTGCCAGCAGTCAGCAGGGGACGGACATTCAGTACTTC. Residues: CASSQQGTDIQYF. The J gene is TRBJ2-4, the V gene TRBV12-3 or TRBV12-4; a weak D match, TRBD1 (6 bases). The CDR3 is 13 amino acids. Trimming pared 5 bases from V and 8 bases from J, leaving 13 bases between.